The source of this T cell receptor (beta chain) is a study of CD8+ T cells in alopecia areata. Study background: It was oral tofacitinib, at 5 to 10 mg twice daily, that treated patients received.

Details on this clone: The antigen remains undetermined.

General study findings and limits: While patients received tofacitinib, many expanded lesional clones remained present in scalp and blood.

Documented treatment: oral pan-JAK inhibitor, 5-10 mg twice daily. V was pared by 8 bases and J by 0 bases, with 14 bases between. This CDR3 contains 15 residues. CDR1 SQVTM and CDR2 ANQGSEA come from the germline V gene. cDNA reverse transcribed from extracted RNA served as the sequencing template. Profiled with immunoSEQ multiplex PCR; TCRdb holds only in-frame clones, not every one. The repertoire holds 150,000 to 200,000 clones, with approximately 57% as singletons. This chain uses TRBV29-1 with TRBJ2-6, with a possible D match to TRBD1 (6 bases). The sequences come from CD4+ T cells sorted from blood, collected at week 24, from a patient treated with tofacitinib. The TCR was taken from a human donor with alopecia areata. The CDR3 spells CSPLTGYSGANVLTF. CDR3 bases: TGCAGCCCCTTAACAGGGTACTCTGGGGCCAACGTCCTGACTTTC. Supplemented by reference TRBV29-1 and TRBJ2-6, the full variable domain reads SAVISQKPSRDICQRGTSLTIQCQVDSQVTMMFWYRQQPGQSLTLIATANQGSEATYESGFVIDKFPISRPNLTFSTLTVSNMSPEDSSIYLCSPLTGYSGANVLTFGAGSRLTVL.